Detailed here is one T cell receptor (beta chain). The antigen is not known. This specimen comes from a study of blood T cells in healthy people across ages. Study-wide findings and caveats: Considered underestimates were the diversity estimates obtained from one million T cells. Strongly correlated with naive T cell percentage was TCR beta diversity.

The CDR3 has 14 residues. Germline V gene data show CDR1 as DFQATT and CDR2 as SNEGSKA (reference sequence). Through a sample-barcoded 5' primer and a J-beta primer mix, a second PCR was run for roughly 6 to 12 cycles. Each TCR beta cDNA got a 12-nucleotide random molecular identifier. TCRdb re-called the 5' RACE reads through MiXCR, storing one row per CDR3 protein. This table holds 1 million or so distinct CDR3 sequences, 40% to 45% found once. Sequencing was carried out using blood. The rearrangement links TRBV20-1 to TRBJ2-5; TRBD2 aligns across 14 bases. The last part of the DNA fits TRBJ2-7 better; the J call may be wrong. This TCR was sampled from a woman aged 60-70 years in good health. The CDR3 region is CSARLAGGWYEQYF. The CDR3 nucleotides read TGCAGTGCTCGACTAGCGGGAGGGTGGTACGAGCAGTACTTC.